This section outlines one TCR beta chain sequence together with its context. What it recognizes is unknown. cDNA synthesis used the whole RNA isolate, giving expressed TCRB sequences. TCRdb's table, derived via immunoSEQ multiplex PCR, lists solely in-frame clones and lacks some. The sample carries about 330,000 clones, roughly 9.6% recorded once. Sorting with CD45RO/CCR7/CD25/CD127/CD95/CD27 yielded naive, central memory, regulatory and stem-like memory CD4+ cells. The data derive from a study of beta chain features in type 1 diabetes. For the study at large: Sorted cell examination encompassed over 90 million cells across all samples.

This CDR3 spans 15 amino acids. Study-wide results and limits: The study found moderately but significantly shorter TCRB CDR3s in all four CD4+ subsets of Type 1 diabetes patients.

Sample: naive CD4+ T cells from blood. The sequence was collected from a woman aged 25 to 45 in good health. J is TRBJ2-3 and V is TRBV21-1; the table names TRBD2, a call not compared with the DNA. TRBV21-1 is labeled a pseudogene. CDR3 DNA sequence: TGTGCCAGCAGCACCTCGACGGGAAGCACAGATACGCAGTATTTT. Encoded protein: CASSTSTGSTDTQYF.